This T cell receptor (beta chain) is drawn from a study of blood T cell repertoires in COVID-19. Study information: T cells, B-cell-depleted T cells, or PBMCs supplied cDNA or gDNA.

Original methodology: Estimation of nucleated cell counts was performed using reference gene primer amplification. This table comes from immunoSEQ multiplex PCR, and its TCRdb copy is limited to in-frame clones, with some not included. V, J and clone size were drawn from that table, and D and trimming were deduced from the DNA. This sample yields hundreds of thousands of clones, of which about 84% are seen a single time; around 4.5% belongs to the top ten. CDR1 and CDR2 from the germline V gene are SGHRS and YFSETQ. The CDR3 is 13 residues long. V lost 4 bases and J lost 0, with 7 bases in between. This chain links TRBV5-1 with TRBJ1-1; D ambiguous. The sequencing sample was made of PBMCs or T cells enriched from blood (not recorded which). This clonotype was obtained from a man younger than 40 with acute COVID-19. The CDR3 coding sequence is TGCGCCAGCAGCGGGCAGATGAACACTGAAGCTTTCTTT. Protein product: CASSGQMNTEAFF.